The text below deals with one TCR beta chain. At the DNA level, this CDR3 is encoded by other sequences in the same sample as well. Produced via immunoSEQ multiplex PCR; TCRdb's table is partial and in-frame only. The data contain approximately 490,000 clones, approximately 86% of them singletons. The sample originates from a study of blood T cell repertoires in COVID-19. On the study more broadly: Spain, Italy and the United States supplied samples that represented acute and convalescent COVID-19. PBMCs, B-cell-depleted T cells, or T cells were the source of the cDNA or gDNA that made up the material.

Germline V gene lookup returns CDR1 MNHEY and CDR2 SVGAGI. This CDR3 has 13 amino acids. Trimming at V came to 6 bases and at J to 6 bases, leaving 7 bases not matched to a gene. Among Cohort 3 donors, those recovered had two negative PCRs, clearance, or symptom resolution. The sequencing sample was made of PBMCs or T cells enriched from blood (not recorded which). The sequence was obtained from a woman aged 55-70 years who had recovered from COVID-19. The chain has TRBV6-5 and TRBJ1-2; 7 positions match TRBD1. In nucleotides, the CDR3 is TGTGCCAGCAGCCTCCAGGGGGTCGATGGCTACACCTTC. This translates into CASSLQGVDGYTF.